The present T cell receptor beta chain was sequenced within a study of cytomegalovirus exposure and HLA in healthy donors. Study observations and caveats: Segments of the TCR beta V type were, in most cases, productive about 90% or about 30% of the time in an earlier analysis.

Both 60 Vbeta primers and 13 Jbeta primers went into the PCR. Method: immunoSEQ multiplex PCR; TCRdb's copy keeps in-frame clones and lacks some. This table holds approximately 290,000 clones, 80% found once. J gave up 6 bases and V 1 base, and 14 bases lay outside the gene matches. The CDR3 is made up of 18 amino acids. CDR1 MNHNS and CDR2 SASEGT come from the germline V gene. On this clone itself: What it recognizes is unknown.

The chain couples TRBV6-1 to TRBJ1-5; 8 nucleotides match TRBD1. This clonotype was sampled from a girl aged 2 to 9 in good health and CMV-seronegative. Specimen: PBMCs. This CDR3 is CASSEGGYSGDRSQPQHF. CDR3 sequence (DNA): TGTGCCAGCAGTGAAGGGGGTTATTCAGGGGACAGGTCTCAGCCCCAGCATTTT.